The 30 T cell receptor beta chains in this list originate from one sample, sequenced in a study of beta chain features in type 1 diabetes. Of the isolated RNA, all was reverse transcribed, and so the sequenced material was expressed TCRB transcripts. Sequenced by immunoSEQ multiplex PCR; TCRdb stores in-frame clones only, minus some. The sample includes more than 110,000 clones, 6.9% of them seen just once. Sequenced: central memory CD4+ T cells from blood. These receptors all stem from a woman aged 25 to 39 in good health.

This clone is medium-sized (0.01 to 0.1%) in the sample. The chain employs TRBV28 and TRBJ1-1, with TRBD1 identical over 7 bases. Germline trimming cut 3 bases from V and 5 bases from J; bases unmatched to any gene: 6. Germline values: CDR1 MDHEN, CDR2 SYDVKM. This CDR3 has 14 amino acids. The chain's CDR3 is CASSFYSQGTEAFF. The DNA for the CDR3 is TGTGCCAGCAGTTTCTACTCACAGGGGACTGAAGCTTTCTTT.

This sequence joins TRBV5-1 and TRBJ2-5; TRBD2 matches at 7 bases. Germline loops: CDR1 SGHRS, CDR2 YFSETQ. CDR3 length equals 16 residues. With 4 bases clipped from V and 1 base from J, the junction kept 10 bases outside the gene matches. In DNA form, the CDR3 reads TGCGCCAGCAGCCCCGGGTCTGGGAGGGGCCAAGAGACCCAGTACTTC. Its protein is CASSPGSGRGQETQYF.

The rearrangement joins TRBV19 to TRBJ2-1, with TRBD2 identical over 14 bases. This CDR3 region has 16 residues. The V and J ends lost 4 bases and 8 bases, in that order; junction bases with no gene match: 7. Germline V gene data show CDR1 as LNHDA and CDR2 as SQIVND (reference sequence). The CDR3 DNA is TGTGCCAGTAGTACGACTAGCGGGAGGGCCGGAGATGAGCAGTTCTTC. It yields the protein CASSTTSGRAGDEQFF.

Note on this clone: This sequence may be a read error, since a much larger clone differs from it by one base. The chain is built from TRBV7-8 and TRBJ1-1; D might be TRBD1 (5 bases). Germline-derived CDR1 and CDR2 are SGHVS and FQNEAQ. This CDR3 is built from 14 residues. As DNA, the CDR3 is TGTGCCTGCAGCTTAGCCGACAGTAGCACTGAAGCTTTCTTT. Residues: CACSLADSSTEAFF.

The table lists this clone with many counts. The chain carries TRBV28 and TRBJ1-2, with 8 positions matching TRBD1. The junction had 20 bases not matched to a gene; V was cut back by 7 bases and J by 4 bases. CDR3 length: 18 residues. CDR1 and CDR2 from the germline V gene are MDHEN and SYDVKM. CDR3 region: CASTISGQGSITGYGYTF. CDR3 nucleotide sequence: TGTGCCAGCACAATCTCCGGACAGGGAAGTATTACTGGCTATGGCTACACCTTC.

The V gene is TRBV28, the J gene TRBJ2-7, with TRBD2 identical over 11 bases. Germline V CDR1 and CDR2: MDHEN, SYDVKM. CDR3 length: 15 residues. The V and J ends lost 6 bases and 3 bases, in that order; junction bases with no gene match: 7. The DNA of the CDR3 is TGTGCCAGCAGGGACTCGGGACTAGCGGACTACGAGCAGTACTTC. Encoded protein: CASRDSGLADYEQYF. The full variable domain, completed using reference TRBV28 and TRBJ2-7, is DVKVTQSSRYLVKRTGEKVFLECVQDMDHENMFWYRQDPGLGLRLIYFSYDVKMKEKGDIPEGYSVSREKKERFSLILESASTNQTSMYLCASRDSGLADYEQYFGPGTRLTVT.

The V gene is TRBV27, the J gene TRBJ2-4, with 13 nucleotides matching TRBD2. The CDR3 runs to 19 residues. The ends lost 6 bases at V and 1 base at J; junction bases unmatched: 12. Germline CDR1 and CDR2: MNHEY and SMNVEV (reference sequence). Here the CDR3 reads CASRPPLAGGPWAKNIQYF. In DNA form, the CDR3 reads TGTGCCAGCAGACCCCCACTAGCGGGAGGGCCTTGGGCCAAAAACATTCAGTACTTC.

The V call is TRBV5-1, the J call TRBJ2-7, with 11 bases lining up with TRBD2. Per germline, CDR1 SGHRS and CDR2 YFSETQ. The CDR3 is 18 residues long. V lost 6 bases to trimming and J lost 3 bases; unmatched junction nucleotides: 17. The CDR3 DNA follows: TGCGCCAGCAAACGGTCACTAGCGGGAGAGGGGGGGGTCTACGAGCAGTACTTC. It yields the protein CASKRSLAGEGGVYEQYF.

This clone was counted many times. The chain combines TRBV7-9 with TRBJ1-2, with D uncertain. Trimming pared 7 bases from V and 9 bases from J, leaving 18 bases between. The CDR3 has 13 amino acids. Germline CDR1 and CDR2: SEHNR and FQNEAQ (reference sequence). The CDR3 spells CASNLRAAGSYTF. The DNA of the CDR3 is TGTGCCAGCAACCTCCGGGCCGCCGGGAGCTACACCTTC. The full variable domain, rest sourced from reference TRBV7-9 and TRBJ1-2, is DTGVSQNPRHKITKRGQNVTFRCDPISEHNRLYWYRQTLGQGPEFLTYFQNEAQLEKSRLLSDRFSAERPKGSFSTLEIQRTEQGDSAMYLCASNLRAAGSYTFGSGTRLTVV.

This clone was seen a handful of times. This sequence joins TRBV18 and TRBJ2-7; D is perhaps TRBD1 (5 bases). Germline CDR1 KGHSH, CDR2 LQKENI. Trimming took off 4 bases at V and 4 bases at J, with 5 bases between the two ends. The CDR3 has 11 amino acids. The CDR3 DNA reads TGTGCCAGCTCACAGGGGTACGAGCAGTACTTC. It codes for CASSQGYEQYF.

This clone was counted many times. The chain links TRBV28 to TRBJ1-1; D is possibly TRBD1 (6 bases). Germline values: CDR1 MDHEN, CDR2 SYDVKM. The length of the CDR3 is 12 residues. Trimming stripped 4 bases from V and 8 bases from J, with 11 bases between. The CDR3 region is CASSYLDREAFF. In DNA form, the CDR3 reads TGTGCCAGCAGTTACCTGGACAGAGAAGCTTTCTTT.

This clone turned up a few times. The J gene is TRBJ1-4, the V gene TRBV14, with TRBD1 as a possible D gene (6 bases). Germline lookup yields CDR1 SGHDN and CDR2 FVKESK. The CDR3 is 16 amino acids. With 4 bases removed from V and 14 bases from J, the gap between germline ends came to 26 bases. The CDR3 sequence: CASSLSGAGVMRRLFF. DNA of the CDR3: TGTGCCAGCAGCCTATCCGGCGCAGGGGTCATGAGACGGCTGTTTTTT.

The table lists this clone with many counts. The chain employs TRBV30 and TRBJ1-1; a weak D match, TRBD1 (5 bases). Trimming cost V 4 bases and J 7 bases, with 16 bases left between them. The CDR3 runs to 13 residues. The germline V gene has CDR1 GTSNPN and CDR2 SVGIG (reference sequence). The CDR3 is CAWTKRGSGEAFF. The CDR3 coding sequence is TGTGCCTGGACCAAGCGGGGGAGCGGTGAAGCTTTCTTT.

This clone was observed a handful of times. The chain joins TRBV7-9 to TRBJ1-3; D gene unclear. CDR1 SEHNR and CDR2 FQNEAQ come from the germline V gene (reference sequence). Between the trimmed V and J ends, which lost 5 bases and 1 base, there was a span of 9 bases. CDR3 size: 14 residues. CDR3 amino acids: CASSLPVSGNTIYF. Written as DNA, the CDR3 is TGTGCCAGCAGCCTTCCGGTATCTGGAAACACCATATATTTT. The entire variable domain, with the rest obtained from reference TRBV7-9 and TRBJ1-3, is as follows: DTGVSQNPRHKITKRGQNVTFRCDPISEHNRLYWYRQTLGQGPEFLTYFQNEAQLEKSRLLSDRFSAERPKGSFSTLEIQRTEQGDSAMYLCASSLPVSGNTIYFGEGSWLTVV.

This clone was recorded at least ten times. The CDR3 region has the DNA TGTGCCAGCAGCCAAGGGACTAGCTGGAAGACCCAGTACTTC. Amino acids: CASSQGTSWKTQYF. The chain is built from TRBV4-2 and TRBJ2-5; 8 positions match TRBD2. This CDR3 has 14 residues. V gave up 1 base and J gave up 6 bases; unmatched junction bases: 4. Germline lookup yields CDR1 LGHNA and CDR2 YNFKEQ.

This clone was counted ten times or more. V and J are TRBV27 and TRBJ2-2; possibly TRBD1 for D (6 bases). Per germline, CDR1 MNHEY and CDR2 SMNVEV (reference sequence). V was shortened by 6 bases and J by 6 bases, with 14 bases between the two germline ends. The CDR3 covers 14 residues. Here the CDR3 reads CASRMDRQAGELFF. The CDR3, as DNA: TGTGCCAGCAGAATGGACAGACAGGCCGGGGAGCTGTTTTTT.

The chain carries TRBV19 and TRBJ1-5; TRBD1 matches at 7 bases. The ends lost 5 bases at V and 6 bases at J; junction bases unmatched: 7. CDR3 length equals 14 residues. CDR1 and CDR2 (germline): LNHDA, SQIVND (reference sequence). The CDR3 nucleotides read TGTGCCAGTAGTCTACAGGGGACAATTCAGCCCCAGCATTTT. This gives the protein CASSLQGTIQPQHF.

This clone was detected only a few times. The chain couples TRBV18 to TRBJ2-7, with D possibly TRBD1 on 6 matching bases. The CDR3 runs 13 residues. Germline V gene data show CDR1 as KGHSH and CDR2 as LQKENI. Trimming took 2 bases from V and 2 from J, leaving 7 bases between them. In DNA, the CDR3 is TGTGCCAGCTCACCAGGGGACACCTACGAGCAGTACTTC. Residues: CASSPGDTYEQYF. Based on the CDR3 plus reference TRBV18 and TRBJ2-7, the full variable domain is NAGVMQNPRHLVRRRGQEARLRCSPMKGHSHVYWYRQLPEEGLKFMVYLQKENIIDESGMPKERFSAEFPKEGPSILRIQQVVRGDSAAYFCASSPGDTYEQYFGPGTRLTVT.

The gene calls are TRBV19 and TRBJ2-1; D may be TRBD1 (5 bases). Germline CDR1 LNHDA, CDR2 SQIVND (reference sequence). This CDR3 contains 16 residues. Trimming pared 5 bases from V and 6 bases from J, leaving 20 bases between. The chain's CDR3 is CASSPQSGPGANEQFF. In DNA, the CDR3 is TGTGCCAGTAGTCCCCAGTCTGGCCCTGGGGCCAATGAGCAGTTCTTC.

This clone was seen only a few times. CDR3 sequence (DNA): TGTGCCAGCAGTCCCAGGGGAGAGACCCAGTACTTC. Translation gives CASSPRGETQYF. The V gene is TRBV28, the J gene TRBJ2-5, with D perhaps matching TRBD1 (6 bases). V was pared by 5 bases and J by 4 bases, with 8 bases between. The CDR3 sequence is 12 residues long. The germline CDR1 and CDR2 sequences are MDHEN and SYDVKM.

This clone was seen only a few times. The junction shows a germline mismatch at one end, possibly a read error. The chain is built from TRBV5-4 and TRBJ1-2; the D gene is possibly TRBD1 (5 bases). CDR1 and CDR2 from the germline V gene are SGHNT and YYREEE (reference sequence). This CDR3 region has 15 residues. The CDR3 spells CASSHSILGGYGYTF. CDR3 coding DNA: TGCGCCAGCAGCCACTCGATCCTCGGGGGCTATGGCTACACCTTC.

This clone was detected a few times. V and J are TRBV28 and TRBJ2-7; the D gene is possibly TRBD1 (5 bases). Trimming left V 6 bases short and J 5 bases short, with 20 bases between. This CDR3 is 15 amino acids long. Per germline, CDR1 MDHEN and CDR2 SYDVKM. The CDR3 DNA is TGTGCCAGCAGCCCCCCCTTCGCAGGGATAAACGAGCAGTACTTC. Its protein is CASSPPFAGINEQYF.

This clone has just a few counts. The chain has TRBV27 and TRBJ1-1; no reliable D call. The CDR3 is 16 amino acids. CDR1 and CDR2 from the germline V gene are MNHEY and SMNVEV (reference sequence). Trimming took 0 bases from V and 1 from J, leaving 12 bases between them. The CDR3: CASSLSPDWQNTEAFF. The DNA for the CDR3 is TGTGCCAGCAGTTTATCCCCCGACTGGCAGAACACTGAAGCTTTCTTT.

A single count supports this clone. The CDR3, as DNA: TGTGCCAGCAGCTCCAGACAGGGGATCTCCTACGAGCAGTACTTC. Amino acids: CASSSRQGISYEQYF. The V call is TRBV7-9, the J call TRBJ2-5; 8 positions match TRBD1. The J call may be wrong; the DNA end is better matched by TRBJ2-7. Germline loops: CDR1 SEHNR, CDR2 FQNEAQ (reference sequence). CDR3 length equals 15 residues.

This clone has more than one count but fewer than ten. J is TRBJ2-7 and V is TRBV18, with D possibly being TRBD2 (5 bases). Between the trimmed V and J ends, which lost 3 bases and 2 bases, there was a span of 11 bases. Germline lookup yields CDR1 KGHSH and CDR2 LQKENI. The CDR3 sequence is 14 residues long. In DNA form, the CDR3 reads TGTGCCAGCTCACCTCCGGCGACTACCTACGAGCAGTACTTC. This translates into CASSPPATTYEQYF.

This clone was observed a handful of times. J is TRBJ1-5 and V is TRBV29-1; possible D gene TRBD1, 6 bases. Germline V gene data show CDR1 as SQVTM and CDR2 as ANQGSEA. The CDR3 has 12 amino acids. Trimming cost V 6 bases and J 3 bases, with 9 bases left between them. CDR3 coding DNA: TGCAGCGTAGGACAGCCCAATCAGCCCCAGCATTTT. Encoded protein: CSVGQPNQPQHF.

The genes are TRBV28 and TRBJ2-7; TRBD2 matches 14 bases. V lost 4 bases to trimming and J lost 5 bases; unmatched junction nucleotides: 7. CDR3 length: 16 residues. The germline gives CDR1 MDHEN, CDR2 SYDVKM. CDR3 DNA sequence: TGTGCCAGCAGTTCGCTTGGACTAGCGGGAGGCCACGAGCAGTACTTC. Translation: CASSSLGLAGGHEQYF.

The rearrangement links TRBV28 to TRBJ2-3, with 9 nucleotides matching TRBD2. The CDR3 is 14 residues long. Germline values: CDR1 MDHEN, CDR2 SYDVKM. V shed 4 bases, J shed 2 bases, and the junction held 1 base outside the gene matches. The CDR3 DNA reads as TGTGCCAGCAGTTCTAGCGGGGTCACAGATACGCAGTATTTT. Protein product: CASSSSGVTDTQYF.

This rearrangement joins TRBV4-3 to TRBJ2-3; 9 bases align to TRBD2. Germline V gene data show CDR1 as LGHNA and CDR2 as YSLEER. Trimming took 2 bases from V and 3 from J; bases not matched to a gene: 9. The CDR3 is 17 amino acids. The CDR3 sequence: CASSQTYSAGGTDTQYF. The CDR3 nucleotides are TGCGCCAGCAGCCAAACATACTCAGCGGGAGGTACAGATACGCAGTATTTT.

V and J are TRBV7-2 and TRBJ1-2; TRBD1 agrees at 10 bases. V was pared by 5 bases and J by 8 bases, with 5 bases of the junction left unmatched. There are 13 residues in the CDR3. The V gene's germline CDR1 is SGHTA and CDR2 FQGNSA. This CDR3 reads CASSPGQGWGYTF. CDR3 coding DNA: TGTGCCAGCAGCCCGGGACAGGGGTGGGGCTACACCTTC.